The clone carrying this T cell receptor beta chain is judged medium-sized (0.01 to 0.1%). No antigen is known for it. Germline CDR1 LNHDA, CDR2 SQIVND (reference sequence). Deletions cut 1 base from V and 0 bases from J, with 18 bases between. The CDR3 contains 18 residues. This sample is drawn from a study of liver allograft versus peripheral blood T cells. Study background: Recipients' peripheral blood served as the comparator for T cell receptor repertoires in transplanted livers. Points from the study as a whole: Intragraft liver T cell receptor repertoires reportedly differed from peripheral blood repertoires.

TCRdb re-analysed the reads in MiXCR, keeping a single row per CDR3 protein. The table includes under 2,000 distinct CDR3 sequences, about 16% detected once. The receptor's source is a human patient who had a liver transplant. Some T cells may have come from the graft donor. This chain uses TRBV19 with TRBJ1-2, with unresolved D. CDR3 residues: CASSIVLEGGRANYGYTF. The CDR3 DNA follows: TGTGCCAGTAGTATAGTTTTGGAGGGAGGCCGAGCTAACTATGGCTACACCTTC.